This T cell receptor beta chain stems from a study of blood T cell repertoires in COVID-19. Across the whole study: The samples span acute and convalescent COVID-19 from the United States, Italy and Spain. The analysed material was cDNA or gDNA that came from T cells, B-cell-depleted T cells, or PBMCs.

Seattle cases were enrolled at active infection and followed longitudinally. CDR3 size: 13 residues. The germline CDR1 and CDR2 sequences are SGDLS and YYNGEE. The germline V and J ends were trimmed by 6 bases and 6 bases, with 15 bases remaining between them. The authors' processing: By means of reference gene primer amplification, nucleated cell counts were estimated. Libraries were prepared by immunoSEQ multiplex PCR; TCRdb keeps only in-frame clonotypes and omits some of them. That table supplies the V and J calls and clone size; D and trimming were determined from the DNA. The sample lists 220,000 or so clones; more than 85% were seen once.

V is TRBV9 and J is TRBJ1-1; no reliable D call. The origin of this receptor is a woman aged 50 to 60 with COVID-19, enrolled during active disease. The sequencing input was peripheral blood. The CDR3 sequence: CASKFYRRAEAFF. CDR3 coding DNA: TGTGCCAGCAAGTTCTACCGACGGGCTGAAGCTTTCTTT.